A single sample gave rise to the 9 T cell receptor beta chains below, sequenced in a study of T cell changes during pregnancy in multiple sclerosis. Data came from immunoSEQ multiplex PCR; TCRdb stores just in-frame clones and leaves some out. The sample lists about 44,000 clones; about 95% were seen once. Sequenced here: peripheral blood, sampled in the second trimester of pregnancy. The receptors come from a female donor with multiple sclerosis, enrolled in a pregnancy study.

The V and J genes are TRBV28 and TRBJ2-7; 11 bases align to TRBD2. This CDR3 region has 15 residues. CDR1 and CDR2 (germline): MDHEN, SYDVKM. V shed 3 bases, J shed 7 bases, and the junction held 8 bases outside the gene matches. CDR3 residues: CASSFPGLAGDEQYF. The DNA of the CDR3 is TGTGCCAGCAGTTTCCCCGGACTAGCGGGTGATGAGCAGTACTTC.

The rearrangement uses TRBV11-3 and TRBJ2-4, with a weak D call TRBD2 (5 bases). This CDR3 region has 13 residues. Germline CDR1 reads SGHNT; CDR2 reads YENEEA. Trimming removed 0 bases from V and 6 bases from J, with 6 bases in between. CDR3: CASSLDRGNIQYF. CDR3 coding DNA: TGTGCCAGCAGCTTAGATCGGGGAAACATTCAGTACTTC.

The rearrangement uses TRBV19 and TRBJ1-5; tentative D call: TRBD1 (5 bases). This CDR3 spans 17 amino acids. Germline CDR1 and CDR2: LNHDA and SQIVND (reference sequence). Trimming shortened V by 4 bases and J by 4 bases, and 20 bases separated the two germline ends. CDR3 protein: CASSTTTGMIGNQPQHF. Here the CDR3 DNA reads TGTGCCAGTAGTACAACCACAGGAATGATCGGGAATCAGCCCCAGCATTTT.

The rearrangement joins TRBV4-1 to TRBJ1-4, with 9 positions matching TRBD1. Unmatched junction bases numbered 9, after V lost 6 bases and J lost 7 bases. The germline V gene encodes CDR1 MGHRA and CDR2 YSYEKL. The CDR3 is made up of 15 amino acids. CDR3 in DNA: TGCGCCAGCAGGCAACACGGGACAGGGCTTGAAAAACTGTTTTTT. Protein: CASRQHGTGLEKLFF.

With regard to this clone: Distinct nucleotide sequences in the sample also encode this CDR3. For the CDR3, the DNA is TGTGCCAGCAGCTTACAGGGGGCGTACGAGCAGTACTTC. Translating it yields CASSLQGAYEQYF. The chain combines TRBV5-4 with TRBJ2-7; TRBD1 agrees at 9 bases. CDR3 length: 13 amino acids. V shed 2 bases and J 4 bases; nucleotides not matched to a gene: 1. Germline values: CDR1 SGHNT, CDR2 YYREEE (reference sequence).

The V and J genes are TRBV5-4 and TRBJ2-1; 8 bases line up with TRBD1. From germline, CDR1 is SGHNT and CDR2 YYREEE (reference sequence). The CDR3 extends over 15 amino acids. The J segment lost 4 bases and the V segment lost 4 bases, leaving 7 bases of the junction unmatched. CDR3 loop: CASSTGQGIYNEQFF. The CDR3 bases are TGTGCCAGCAGCACCGGACAGGGAATATACAATGAGCAGTTCTTC.

This clone has only one observation. V is TRBV7-8 and J is TRBJ1-4, with D perhaps TRBD1 (6 bases). Germline assignment: CDR1 SGHVS and CDR2 FQNEAQ. V lost 1 base and J lost 4, with 25 bases in between. The CDR3 covers 20 residues. For the CDR3, the DNA is TGTGCCAGCAGCTTAGGATCGAGGGGGGGCCGAGGCAGGGATAATGAAAAACTGTTTTTT. This sequence encodes CASSLGSRGGRGRDNEKLFF. Filled out from reference TRBV7-8 and TRBJ1-4, the complete variable domain reads GAGVSQSPRYKVAKRGQDVALRCDPISGHVSLFWYQQALGQGPEFLTYFQNEAQLDKSGLPSDRFFAERPEGSVSTLKIQRTQQEDSAVYLCASSLGSRGGRGRDNEKLFFGSGTQLSVL.

This clone was picked up one time. The genes are TRBV5-1 and TRBJ1-1; 8 nucleotides align to TRBD1. This CDR3 comprises 14 residues. Trimming took 0 bases from V and 5 from J; bases not matched to a gene: 3. Germline lookup yields CDR1 SGHRS and CDR2 YFSETQ. The CDR3 reads CASSLGTGRTEAFF. The CDR3 DNA reads as TGCGCCAGCAGCTTGGGGACAGGGAGGACTGAAGCTTTCTTT.

The sample holds one count of this clone. The chain employs TRBV5-1 and TRBJ2-2; D is uncertain. Germline CDR1 reads SGHRS; CDR2 reads YFSETQ. V was clipped by 0 bases and J by 7 bases, with 16 bases between them. This CDR3 is 16 amino acids long. CDR3 nucleotides: TGCGCCAGCAGCTTGGGGTCGCAGTTTCGTAACGGGGAGCTGTTTTTT. Translating it yields CASSLGSQFRNGELFF.